These 22 T cell receptor beta chains share one sample of origin, sequenced in a study of monozygotic twins with inflammatory bowel disease. From the 5' RACE reads, TCRdb lists one entry per CDR3 protein and no DNA. This specimen shows 120,000 to 150,000 distinct CDR3 sequences; the ten leading clones hold 2.4%. The specimen was blood. Receptors originate from a human donor with ulcerative colitis or Crohn's disease, or a healthy co-twin of an affected twin (not recorded which).

The chain combines TRBV11-3 with TRBJ1-2; TCRdb gives TRBD1 as the D gene, but with no DNA this cannot be confirmed. This CDR3 comprises 14 residues. CDR1 and CDR2 from the germline V gene are SGHNT and YENEEA. Here the CDR3 reads CASSLEPGHYGYTF.

The chain joins TRBV25-1 to TRBJ1-3; the D call from TCRdb, TRBD1, cannot be confirmed without DNA. Germline V lookup: CDR1 MGHDK, CDR2 SYGVNS. This CDR3 contains 14 residues. Here the CDR3 reads CASRGVGSGNTIYF.

The V and J genes are TRBV5-1 and TRBJ2-1; TCRdb selects TRBD2, and the lack of DNA leaves this call unchecked. This CDR3 is built from 16 residues. The V gene's germline CDR1 is SGHRS and CDR2 YFSETQ. CDR3 in amino acids: CASSLATSGGHNEQFF.

This chain uses TRBV12-3 or TRBV12-4 with TRBJ2-1; no DNA is available, so the TRBD2 call from TCRdb remains unchecked. The CDR3 spans 14 residues. The CDR3: CASRRSGDYNEQFF.

The genes are TRBV6-1 and TRBJ1-1; TCRdb designates TRBD1, a call that cannot be tested without DNA. There are 19 residues in the CDR3. The germline CDR1 and CDR2 sequences are MNHNS and SASEGT. Here the CDR3 reads CASSEASNRGRQVGTEAFF.

The chain combines TRBV29-1 with TRBJ1-2; TCRdb's assignment of TRBD1 cannot be checked, as there is no DNA. Germline V gene lookup returns CDR1 SQVTM and CDR2 ANQGSEA. The CDR3 runs to 12 residues. The chain's CDR3 is CSAVWGTVGYTF.

The rearrangement links TRBV15 to TRBJ2-3; TCRdb outputs TRBD2, but without DNA this stays unchecked. Germline CDR1 LNHNV, CDR2 YYDKDF (reference sequence). The CDR3 consists of 18 residues. This CDR3 is CATSRAHVAGASTDTQYF.

This chain connects TRBV4-1 to TRBJ2-7; TCRdb's D gene call, TRBD1, goes unchecked for lack of DNA. The length of the CDR3 is 15 residues. CDR1 and CDR2 (germline): MGHRA, YSYEKL. CDR3 loop: CASSYGQGPSYEQYF.

This chain links TRBV15 with TRBJ2-2; TCRdb proposes TRBD1, but this gene call is untestable without DNA. In germline, CDR1 is LNHNV, CDR2 YYDKDF (reference sequence). The CDR3 loop spans 14 amino acids. CDR3 protein: CATSSQGYTGELFF.

The genes are TRBV4-2 and TRBJ2-2; TCRdb's D call of TRBD1 is untestable without DNA. Per the germline V gene, CDR1 is LGHNA and CDR2 is YNFKEQ. This CDR3 spans 15 amino acids. This CDR3 is CASSQEGPHTGELFF.

This chain links TRBV24-1 with TRBJ2-1; without DNA, the TCRdb call of TRBD1 cannot be checked. CDR1 and CDR2 (germline): KGHDR, SFDVKD. The CDR3 contains 14 residues. This CDR3 reads CATSGPGKVGEQFF.

The chain carries TRBV6-2 or TRBV6-3 and TRBJ1-5. The V gene's germline CDR1 is MNHEY and CDR2 SVGEGT. CDR3 size: 16 residues. The CDR3 here is CASTLSYGRGNQPQHF.

The rearrangement links TRBV20-1 to TRBJ2-6; TCRdb names TRBD1, which stays unverified in the absence of DNA. Germline V gene lookup returns CDR1 DFQATT and CDR2 SNEGSKA (reference sequence). There are 16 residues in the CDR3. The CDR3 loop is CSARDQRGTGANVLTF.

The gene calls are TRBV20-1 and TRBJ2-7; TCRdb outputs TRBD2, but without DNA this stays unchecked. Germline V gene lookup returns CDR1 DFQATT and CDR2 SNEGSKA (reference sequence). The CDR3 spans 16 residues. CDR3 sequence reads: CSAPGSHLGTTEEQYF.

The chain uses TRBV4-2 and TRBJ2-7; the D gene TCRdb calls, TRBD2, cannot be checked with no DNA. This CDR3 is built from 14 residues. Looked up from germline, CDR1 is LGHNA and CDR2 is YNFKEQ. Here the CDR3 reads CASSPGLAGDEQYF.

This CDR3 reads CSVATGVSYEQYF. V and J are TRBV29-1 and TRBJ2-7; there is no DNA to check the TCRdb D call of TRBD1. This CDR3 is built from 13 residues. Germline V CDR1 and CDR2: SQVTM, ANQGSEA.

V is TRBV4-2 and J is TRBJ2-1; with no DNA, the TCRdb D assignment of TRBD1 cannot be verified. CDR3 length equals 15 residues. CDR1 is LGHNA, CDR2 YNFKEQ, per germline. CDR3 in amino acids: CASSQVGGKYNEQFF.

The chain uses TRBV29-1 and TRBJ2-3. Germline V gene sequence: CDR1 SQVTM, CDR2 ANQGSEA. The length of the CDR3 is 13 residues. CDR3 amino acids: CSVRHASTDTQYF.

The V call is TRBV7-8, the J call TRBJ1-5; checking the TCRdb D call of TRBD1 is not possible without DNA. Germline CDR1 is SGHVS and CDR2 is FQNEAQ. The CDR3 runs 18 residues. The CDR3 region is CASSLGVWRQGAGQPQHF.

This chain connects TRBV12-3 or TRBV12-4 to TRBJ2-7; there is no DNA to check the TCRdb D call of TRBD1. The CDR3 has 15 residues. CDR3 in amino acids: CASSLGGGGFYEQYF.

J is TRBJ2-3 and V is TRBV14. Germline CDR1 reads SGHDN; CDR2 reads FVKESK. This CDR3 is 13 amino acids long. The CDR3 here is CASSQVTSDTQYF.

V and J are TRBV11-2 and TRBJ1-1; TCRdb indicates TRBD1, and absent DNA this call remains unverified. Germline assignment: CDR1 SGHAT and CDR2 FQNNGV. There are 16 residues in the CDR3. The CDR3 region is CASQILRYGAYTEAFF.